This T cell receptor beta chain was captured by sequencing in a study of T cell responses to AZD1222 COVID-19 vaccine. As for the study in general: Samples with a second dose at about 4 or about 12 weeks were pooled together. Study observations and caveats: Unmutated variant regions are reportedly the target of nearly half of TCRs that are spike-specific.

V lost 2 bases to trimming and J lost 0 bases, with 7 bases between them. Germline V gene data show CDR1 as SQVTM and CDR2 as ANQGSEA. This CDR3 is built from 13 residues. As to this clone: Its cognate antigen is unknown.

Assay used: immunoSEQ multiplex PCR; TCRdb lists only in-frame clones, some missing. The repertoire holds 150,000 or so clones, with just over 90% as singletons. The chain has TRBV29-1 and TRBJ1-1; D is undetermined. Sequenced here: peripheral blood, sampled on day 0 of AZD1222 vaccination. The receptor was derived from an adult in good health. CDR3 coding DNA: TGCAGCGTTGAACGTCGGCTGAACACTGAAGCTTTCTTT. Its translation is CSVERRLNTEAFF.